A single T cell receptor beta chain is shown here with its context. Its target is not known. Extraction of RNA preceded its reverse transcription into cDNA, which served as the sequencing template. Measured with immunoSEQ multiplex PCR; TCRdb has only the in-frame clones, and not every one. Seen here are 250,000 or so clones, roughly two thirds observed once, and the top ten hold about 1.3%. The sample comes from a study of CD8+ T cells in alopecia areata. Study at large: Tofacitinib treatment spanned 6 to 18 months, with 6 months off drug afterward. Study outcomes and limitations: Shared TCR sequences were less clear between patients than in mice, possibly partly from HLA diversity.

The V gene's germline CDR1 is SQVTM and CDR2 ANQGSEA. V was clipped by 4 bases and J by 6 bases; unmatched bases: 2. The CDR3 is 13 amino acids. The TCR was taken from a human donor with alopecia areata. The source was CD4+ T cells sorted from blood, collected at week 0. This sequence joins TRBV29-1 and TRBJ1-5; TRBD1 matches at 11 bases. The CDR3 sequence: CSVGGTGGQPQHF. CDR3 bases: TGCAGCGTTGGAGGGACAGGGGGTCAGCCCCAGCATTTT.